The source of this TCR beta chain is a study of a mutant IDH1 vaccine in newly diagnosed glioma. Study findings and constraints: Across multiple MHC alleles, almost 95% of patients had vaccine-induced responses.

On this clone itself: The target antigen is unknown.

As to time point: week 35, safety follow-up. In every dose of vaccine, 300 ug of mutant IDH1 20-mer peptide was given alongside topical imiquimod. CDR3 length equals 15 residues. CDR1 is SGDLS and CDR2 is YYNGEE in the germline V gene. Trimming removed 0 bases from V and 2 bases from J, with 9 bases in between. TCRdb keeps only in-frame clones here, not all; method: immunoSEQ multiplex PCR. Altogether tens of thousands of clones are present, 81% being singletons, with the ten largest covering approximately 15%. The TCR originated in a man under 40 with glioma. The chain uses TRBV9 and TRBJ2-1; D ambiguous. Sequences were derived from PBMCs, sampled from a glioma patient whose treatment included an IDH1 peptide vaccine. The CDR3 reads CASSVARVPYNEQFF. Written as DNA, the CDR3 is TGTGCCAGCAGCGTAGCGAGAGTCCCCTACAATGAGCAGTTCTTC.